The clone carrying this T cell receptor (beta chain) was counted a single time. These data belong to a study of technical replicates of blood from several donors. TCRdb keeps only in-frame clones here, not all; method: immunoSEQ multiplex PCR. Of more than 75,000 clones in the sample, 90% to 96% are singletons; the top ten hold about 0.34%. The sample consisted of T cells isolated from PBMCs. This TCR was sampled from a human donor in good health.

CDR3 sequence: CASNANAGTGGSDGYTF. CDR3 nucleotides: TGTGCCAGCAACGCCAACGCAGGGACAGGGGGCTCTGATGGCTACACCTTC. The chain joins TRBV9 to TRBJ1-2, with 12 positions matching TRBD1. Germline V CDR1 and CDR2: SGDLS, YYNGEE. The CDR3 has 17 residues. The V gene end was trimmed by 6 bases and the J gene end by 6 bases; junction bases not matched to a gene: 15.